These 14 T cell receptor beta chains share one sample of origin, sequenced in a study of T cell responses to AZD1222 COVID-19 vaccine. Sequencing was performed with immunoSEQ multiplex PCR; in TCRdb, only in-frame clones are kept and a portion is missing. The table includes about 89,000 clones, 86% detected once. The specimen was peripheral blood, collected 28 days after the second AZD1222 dose. These receptors all stem from an adult who received the AZD1222 COVID-19 vaccine.

The rearrangement links TRBV7-8 to TRBJ2-5, with TRBD1 matching 10 bases. CDR3 size: 14 residues. The V gene end was trimmed by 1 base and the J gene end by 4 bases; junction bases not matched to a gene: 0. Germline V gene sequence: CDR1 SGHVS, CDR2 FQNEAQ. The CDR3 nucleotides read TGTGCCAGCAGCTTAGGGGACAGGGGAGAGACCCAGTACTTC. Translation: CASSLGDRGETQYF.

The chain has TRBV7-2 and TRBJ1-5; 7 nucleotides align to TRBD1. V was clipped by 5 bases and J by 2 bases; unmatched bases: 12. Germline V gives CDR1 SGHTA, CDR2 FQGNSA. The CDR3 contains 17 residues. CDR3 sequence: CASSPDRANMGNQPQHF. DNA of the CDR3: TGTGCCAGCAGCCCCGACAGGGCGAATATGGGCAATCAGCCCCAGCATTTT.

The rearrangement uses TRBV25-1 and TRBJ1-2; 8 nucleotides agree with TRBD1. The CDR3 length is 14 residues. J gave up 1 base and V 6 bases, and 4 bases lay outside the gene matches. Germline V gives CDR1 MGHDK, CDR2 SYGVNS. CDR3 loop: CASSLGQGNYGYTF. The CDR3 nucleotides are TGTGCCAGCAGCCTAGGACAGGGTAACTATGGCTACACCTTC.

V is TRBV13 and J is TRBJ2-1; tentatively, D is TRBD1 (6 bases). Looked up from germline, CDR1 is PRHDT and CDR2 is FYEKMQ (reference sequence). Trimming removed 8 bases at V and 3 bases at J, with 14 bases between. The CDR3 extends over 14 amino acids. CDR3 region: CASLGRDNYNEQFF. The CDR3 DNA sequence: TGTGCCAGCCTGGGCCGGGACAACTACAATGAGCAGTTCTTC.

The genes are TRBV15 and TRBJ2-1; D might be TRBD2 (6 bases). Germline V lookup: CDR1 LNHNV, CDR2 YYDKDF (reference sequence). Trimming shortened V by 0 bases and J by 1 base, and 7 bases separated the two germline ends. This CDR3 contains 15 residues. The CDR3: CATSRDRGSYNEQFF. Written as DNA, the CDR3 is TGTGCCACCAGCAGAGATCGGGGGTCCTACAATGAGCAGTTCTTC.

The chain employs TRBV28 and TRBJ1-1; 10 positions match TRBD1. CDR3 size: 15 residues. Trimming took 7 bases from V and 3 from J; bases not matched to a gene: 8. Germline V gene sequence: CDR1 MDHEN, CDR2 SYDVKM. This CDR3 reads CASTVTGGLYTEAFF. CDR3 bases: TGTGCCAGCACCGTGACAGGGGGCCTATACACTGAAGCTTTCTTT.

The chain links TRBV28 to TRBJ1-6; TRBD1 matches at 12 bases. The CDR3 spans 18 residues. The V segment lost 4 bases and the J segment 3 bases; nucleotides outside the gene matches: 7. Per germline, CDR1 MDHEN and CDR2 SYDVKM. The CDR3 DNA follows: TGTGCCAGCAGTTCCCGGGACAGGGGGCCCGGCTATAATTCACCCCTCCACTTT. It codes for CASSSRDRGPGYNSPLHF.

This clone came up a few times. The V and J genes are TRBV5-1 and TRBJ2-3; 9 bases align to TRBD2. The CDR3 sequence is 19 residues long. The germline CDR1 and CDR2 sequences are SGHRS and YFSETQ. Trimming took 3 bases from V and 0 from J; bases not matched to a gene: 14. The CDR3 DNA reads as TGCGCCAGCAGCTCCCTGGGGCCAGCGGGAGGTGGTAGCACAGATACGCAGTATTTT. Residues: CASSSLGPAGGGSTDTQYF. Full variable domain (remainder filled in from reference TRBV5-1 and TRBJ2-3): KAGVTQTPRYLIKTRGQQVTLSCSPISGHRSVSWYQQTPGQGLQFLFEYFSETQRNKGNFPGRFSGRQFSNSRSEMNVSTLELGDSALYLCASSSLGPAGGGSTDTQYFGPGTRLTVL.

The J gene is TRBJ1-5, the V gene TRBV7-8; TRBD1 is a possible D gene (5 bases). From germline, CDR1 is SGHVS and CDR2 FQNEAQ. The CDR3 runs 16 residues. V was trimmed by 5 bases and J by 0 bases, leaving 14 bases between them. The CDR3 protein is CASSRWGRDSNQPQHF. CDR3 coding DNA: TGTGCCAGCAGCCGTTGGGGCAGAGATAGCAATCAGCCCCAGCATTTT. The full variable domain, in which reference TRBV7-8 and TRBJ1-5 provide the parts outside the CDR3, is GAGVSQSPRYKVAKRGQDVALRCDPISGHVSLFWYQQALGQGPEFLTYFQNEAQLDKSGLPSDRFFAERPEGSVSTLKIQRTQQEDSAVYLCASSRWGRDSNQPQHFGDGTRLSIL.

The V gene is TRBV3-1 (or the pseudogene TRBV3-2), the J gene TRBJ2-3, with a possible D match to TRBD2 (7 bases). Looked up from germline, CDR1 is LGHDT and CDR2 is YNNKEL (reference sequence). Trimming shortened V by 2 bases and J by 1 base, and 13 bases separated the two germline ends. The CDR3 length is 16 residues. The CDR3 DNA reads as TGTGCCAGCAGCCAATATGGGGGGGCCGGCACAGATACGCAGTATTTT. Translating it yields CASSQYGGAGTDTQYF.

The CDR3: CASSSPGQGTPGELFF. The CDR3 DNA sequence: TGTGCCAGCAGTTCCCCCGGACAGGGTACTCCCGGGGAGCTGTTTTTT. The chain couples TRBV28 to TRBJ2-2; 8 nucleotides agree with TRBD1. The V and J ends lost 4 bases and 6 bases, in that order; junction bases with no gene match: 10. Per the germline V gene, CDR1 is MDHEN and CDR2 is SYDVKM. This CDR3 is built from 16 residues.

CDR3 in DNA: TGTGCCAGCAGTTACCGGGGACAACTGGAGGAAAAACTGTTTTTT. Translating gives CASSYRGQLEEKLFF. This sequence joins TRBV6-5 and TRBJ1-4, with D perhaps TRBD1 (6 bases). The CDR3 is 15 residues long. Germline values: CDR1 MNHEY, CDR2 SVGAGI. The V end lost 2 bases, the J end lost 8 bases, and 15 bases lay between the germline ends.

This rearrangement joins TRBV6-2 or TRBV6-3 to TRBJ1-2; unclear D gene. From germline, CDR1 is MNHEY and CDR2 SVGEGT. V was shortened by 2 bases and J by 8 bases, with 6 bases between the two germline ends. This CDR3 is built from 11 residues. This chain's CDR3 is CASSYRGGYTF. The CDR3 region has the DNA TGTGCCAGCAGTTACCGTGGAGGCTACACCTTC.

V gene TRBV6-5 combines with J gene TRBJ1-4; no reliable D call. CDR1 and CDR2 (germline): MNHEY, SVGAGI. The V and J ends lost 2 bases and 8 bases respectively, with 18 bases between them. The CDR3 spans 16 residues. In DNA, the CDR3 is TGTGCCAGCAGTTACCGGACGGTCTCGGGAGGGGAAAAACTGTTTTTT. This codes for CASSYRTVSGGEKLFF.